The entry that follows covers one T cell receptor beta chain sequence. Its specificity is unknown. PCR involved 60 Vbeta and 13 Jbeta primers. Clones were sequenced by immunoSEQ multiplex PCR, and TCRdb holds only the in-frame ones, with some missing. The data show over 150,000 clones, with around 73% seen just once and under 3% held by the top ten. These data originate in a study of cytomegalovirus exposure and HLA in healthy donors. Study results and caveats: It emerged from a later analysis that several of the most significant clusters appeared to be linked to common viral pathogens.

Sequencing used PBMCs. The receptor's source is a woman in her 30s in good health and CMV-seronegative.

Here the CDR3 reads CASSPLQQGPNTEAFF. DNA of the CDR3: TGTGCCAGCTCACCTCTACAACAGGGACCGAACACTGAAGCTTTCTTT. This sequence joins TRBV18 and TRBJ1-1; D perhaps matches TRBD1 (6 bases). V was shortened by 3 bases and J by 1 base, with 15 bases between the two germline ends. The CDR3 is 16 residues long. The germline V gene has CDR1 KGHSH and CDR2 LQKENI. The full variable domain, completed using reference TRBV18 and TRBJ1-1, is NAGVMQNPRHLVRRRGQEARLRCSPMKGHSHVYWYRQLPEEGLKFMVYLQKENIIDESGMPKERFSAEFPKEGPSILRIQQVVRGDSAAYFCASSPLQQGPNTEAFFGQGTRLTVV.